A single T cell receptor beta chain is shown here with its context. The data were obtained in a study of blood T cell repertoires in COVID-19. Study information: Nucleic acid was either cDNA or gDNA, and it came from T cells, B-cell-depleted T cells, or PBMCs.

Here immunoSEQ multiplex PCR was the method, and the copy in TCRdb shows in-frame clones only, minus some. The table lists roughly 100,000 clones, 71% of them singletons. The sequence was obtained from a human donor with acute or convalescent COVID-19. The donor label of this sample is uncertain. Material for sequencing was peripheral blood.

CDR3 protein: CASSDRLSNTGELFF. The CDR3 nucleotides read TGTGCCAGCAGTGACAGGCTCTCGAACACCGGGGAGCTGTTTTTT. V and J are TRBV2 and TRBJ2-2; unclear D gene. The ends were cut back, 3 bases at V and 0 bases at J, with 8 bases in the middle. This CDR3 has 15 amino acids. Germline V CDR1 and CDR2: SNHLY, FYNNEI. Variable domain in full (rest from reference TRBV2 and TRBJ2-2): EPEVTQTPSHQVTQMGQEVILRCVPISNHLYFYWYRQILGQKVEFLVSFYNNEISEKSEIFDDQFSVERPDGSNFTLKIRSTKLEDSAMYFCASSDRLSNTGELFFGEGSRLTVL.